What follows are 16 T cell receptor beta chains derived from one specimen sequenced in a study of spatial heterogeneity in lung cancer. Specified time point: blood at routine non-recurrence follow-up after resection. Unsorted whole RNA samples from tumor, nontumor lung or frozen PBMC were sequenced. TCRdb used MiXCR to reprocess the 5' RACE reads, holding one entry per CDR3 protein. Here the sample spans about 47,000 distinct CDR3 sequences, 6% to 8.5% being singletons. The specimen was PBMCs, collected at follow-up. The receptors were sampled from a female donor with early-stage non-small cell lung cancer.

This chain links TRBV7-9 with TRBJ2-2; D unclear. This CDR3 contains 13 residues. Trimming shortened V by 6 bases and J by 6 bases, and 11 bases separated the two germline ends. The germline gives CDR1 SEHNR, CDR2 FQNEAQ (reference sequence). CDR3 DNA sequence: TGTGCCAGCAGGCCGACCTACTCCGGGGAGCTGTTTTTT. It is translated as CASRPTYSGELFF.

This chain joins TRBV7-9 and TRBJ2-3; 13 bases line up with TRBD2. The germline gives CDR1 SEHNR, CDR2 FQNEAQ (reference sequence). The junction had 11 bases not matched to a gene; V was cut back by 5 bases and J by 9 bases. The CDR3 loop spans 16 amino acids. The chain's CDR3 is CASSLLLAGGPGTQYF. The CDR3 DNA sequence: TGTGCCAGCAGCCTCCTACTAGCGGGGGGGCCGGGGACGCAGTATTTT.

As for this clonotype: This could be a read error, since a much larger clone is one nucleotide away. The chain uses TRBV7-9 and TRBJ2-5, with unresolved D. The CDR3 extends over 15 amino acids. Per germline, CDR1 SEHNR and CDR2 FQNEAQ (reference sequence). V was cut by 3 bases and J by 2 bases, with 13 bases left in between. CDR3 loop: CASSLLMAPQETQYF. Written as DNA, the CDR3 is TGTGCCAGCAGCTTGTTGATGGCACCGCAAGAGACCCAGTACTTC.

J is TRBJ1-6 and V is TRBV23-1; 8 bases map to TRBD1. TRBV23-1 is known as an ORF, though its function is uncertain. The CDR3 loop spans 15 amino acids. Trimming removed 7 bases from V and 8 bases from J; junction bases left unmatched: 10. Written as DNA, the CDR3 is TGCGCCAGCAACCCCGGACAGGGAAGGGATTCACCCCTCCACTTT. It specifies CASNPGQGRDSPLHF.

V gene TRBV7-2 combines with J gene TRBJ1-2, with no clear D. Germline V lookup: CDR1 SGHTA, CDR2 FQGNSA. The CDR3 extends over 14 amino acids. V was cut by 4 bases and J by 7 bases, with 16 bases left in between. In DNA, the CDR3 is TGTGCCAGCAGCTCCGAGTCAGGCTTCCCTGGCTACACCTTC. Protein sequence: CASSSESGFPGYTF.

This clonotype was seen ten or more times. The chain recombines TRBV20-1 with TRBJ1-2; 8 positions match TRBD1. The CDR3 contains 14 residues. Germline trimming cut 5 bases from V and 2 bases from J; bases unmatched to any gene: 7. Germline CDR1 and CDR2: DFQATT and SNEGSKA (reference sequence). CDR3 amino acids: CSASQPGGNYGYTF. The DNA for the CDR3 is TGCAGTGCTTCGCAACCAGGGGGCAACTATGGCTACACCTTC.

This clonotype was seen more than once but under ten times. The J gene is TRBJ2-7, the V gene TRBV6-1; the match to TRBD2 covers 7 bases. This CDR3 contains 10 residues. V lost 10 bases to trimming and J lost 6 bases; unmatched junction nucleotides: 3. Germline V gives CDR1 MNHNS, CDR2 SASEGT. CDR3 DNA sequence: TGTGCCACAGCGGGGACCGAGCAGTACTTC. Its protein is CATAGTEQYF.

This clonotype was found many times. This CDR3 is CASRMDRGTYEQYF. CDR3 nucleotide sequence: TGTGCCAGCAGAATGGACAGGGGGACCTACGAGCAGTACTTC. The rearrangement links TRBV5-4 to TRBJ2-7, with 10 bases aligning to TRBD1. J lost 2 bases, V lost 5 bases, and 4 bases had no gene match. The CDR3 loop spans 14 amino acids. Germline V gene data show CDR1 as SGHNT and CDR2 as YYREEE (reference sequence).

This clonotype was counted a few times. The V call is TRBV30, the J call TRBJ1-6; a weak D match, TRBD1 (6 bases). The germline gives CDR1 GTSNPN, CDR2 SVGIG (reference sequence). Trimming pared 8 bases from V and 7 bases from J, leaving 18 bases between. This CDR3 has 14 amino acids. The CDR3 loop reads CARTDGGGNSPLHF. The CDR3 nucleotides are TGTGCCCGGACGGATGGAGGGGGGAATTCACCCCTCCACTTT.

Only one count was recorded for this clonotype. A read error is possible here, since a much larger clone lies one base away. The rearrangement uses TRBV30 and TRBJ2-7; the D is unclear. The CDR3 covers 13 residues. Germline CDR1 is GTSNPN and CDR2 is SVGIG (reference sequence). The CDR3 here is CVWSVNRPYEQYF. The CDR3 region has the DNA TGTGTCTGGAGTGTAAACCGACCCTACGAGCAGTACTTC.

This clonotype was picked up a small number of times. This chain connects TRBV11-2 to TRBJ2-1, with D tentatively TRBD1 or TRBD2 (6 bases each). There are 16 residues in the CDR3. Germline values: CDR1 SGHAT, CDR2 FQNNGV. The germline V and J ends were trimmed by 4 bases and 1 base, with 14 bases remaining between them. CDR3 bases: TGTGCCAGCAGCTCCCTATGGAGGGGGTCCTACAATGAGCAGTTCTTC. Translation: CASSSLWRGSYNEQFF. The whole variable domain, filled in from reference TRBV11-2 and TRBJ2-1, reads EAGVAQSPRYKIIEKRQSVAFWCNPISGHATLYWYQQILGQGPKLLIQFQNNGVVDDSQLPKDRFSAERLKGVDSTLKIQPAKLEDSAVYLCASSSLWRGSYNEQFFGPGTRLTVL.

This clonotype was seen ten or more times. The V and J genes are TRBV20-1 and TRBJ2-4; D gene uncertain. The CDR3 contains 15 residues. Per germline, CDR1 DFQATT and CDR2 SNEGSKA (reference sequence). The V gene lost 0 bases and the J gene lost 0 bases, with 9 bases spanning the gap. CDR3 amino acids: CSARDTRLAKNIQYF. CDR3 bases: TGCAGTGCTAGAGATACGAGACTAGCCAAAAACATTCAGTACTTC.

This clonotype was detected many times. The J gene is TRBJ2-1, the V gene TRBV5-1; 13 bases align to TRBD2. Germline CDR1 and CDR2: SGHRS and YFSETQ. The CDR3 has 15 residues. The V and J ends lost 2 bases and 9 bases, in that order; junction bases with no gene match: 5. The CDR3 loop is CASSFTSGGATEQFF. The CDR3, as DNA: TGCGCCAGCAGCTTTACTAGCGGGGGGGCCACTGAGCAGTTCTTC. Supplemented by reference TRBV5-1 and TRBJ2-1, the full variable domain reads KAGVTQTPRYLIKTRGQQVTLSCSPISGHRSVSWYQQTPGQGLQFLFEYFSETQRNKGNFPGRFSGRQFSNSRSEMNVSTLELGDSALYLCASSFTSGGATEQFFGPGTRLTVL.

This clonotype was seen repeatedly, ten times or more. The rearrangement uses TRBV6-1 and TRBJ2-3; TRBD1 might be the D (7 bases). CDR3 size: 18 residues. Germline V lookup: CDR1 MNHNS, CDR2 SASEGT. V was pared by 3 bases and J by 3 bases, with 22 bases between. This CDR3 is CASSDALPRRGRTDTQYF. The CDR3 DNA sequence: TGTGCCAGCAGTGACGCACTACCAAGGAGGGGGCGGACAGATACGCAGTATTTT.

This clonotype was seen many times. The rearrangement uses TRBV9 and TRBJ2-7, with TRBD1 matching 10 bases. The germline V gene encodes CDR1 SGDLS and CDR2 YYNGEE. This CDR3 is built from 14 residues. The junction had 3 bases not matched to a gene; V was cut back by 4 bases and J by 2 bases. The CDR3 DNA follows: TGTGCCAGCAGCCCCGGGACAGGGGCCTACGAGCAGTACTTC. Translation gives CASSPGTGAYEQYF. The entire variable domain, with the rest obtained from reference TRBV9 and TRBJ2-7, is as follows: DSGVTQTPKHLITATGQRVTLRCSPRSGDLSVYWYQQSLDQGLQFLIQYYNGEERAKGNILERFSAQQFPDLHSELNLSSLELGDSALYFCASSPGTGAYEQYFGPGTRLTVT.

This clonotype was seen repeatedly, ten times or more. The chain carries TRBV20-1 and TRBJ1-1; D might be TRBD1 (6 bases). This CDR3 spans 12 amino acids. The V gene's germline CDR1 is DFQATT and CDR2 SNEGSKA (reference sequence). Trimming left V 3 bases short and J 11 bases short, with 16 bases between. DNA for the CDR3: TGCAGTGCTAGCCTAACAGGGATTGACGCTTTCTTT. It codes for CSASLTGIDAFF.